Each of the 30 T cell receptor beta chains below was sequenced from the same sample in a study of OX40 agonist ivuxolimab in advanced cancers. The protocol was immunoSEQ multiplex PCR, while the TCRdb copy is restricted to in-frame clones and leaves out a portion. The sample holds about 100,000 clones; around 93% are singletons and the top ten take around 0.58%. The source material was CD4+ or CD8+ T cells sorted from blood, sampled in a trial of the OX40 agonist ivuxolimab. All receptors derive from an adult with an advanced solid tumor such as melanoma, head and neck, liver or kidney cancer.

This clone was counted between two and nine times. A junction end diverges from the germline sequence, so it may reflect a read error. The V call is TRBV11-2, the J call TRBJ2-7; no reliable D call. The CDR3 loop spans 11 amino acids. The V gene's germline CDR1 is SGHAT and CDR2 FQNNGV. The CDR3 DNA reads TGTGCCAGCAGCTTAGTTCGGCTCCCCGTTTTC. It yields the protein CASSLVRLPVF.

The chain joins TRBV6-1 to TRBJ2-1; tentatively, D is TRBD1 (6 bases). This CDR3 is 12 amino acids long. The germline gives CDR1 MNHNS, CDR2 SASEGT. V lost 2 bases and J lost 7, with 6 bases in between. In DNA form, the CDR3 reads TGTGCCAGCAGTGAAAGGGGGAATGAGCAGTTCTTC. Encoded protein: CASSERGNEQFF.

The chain recombines TRBV7-9 with TRBJ1-2; TRBD1 matches at 8 bases. The CDR3 totals 14 residues. Per the germline V gene, CDR1 is SEHNR and CDR2 is FQNEAQ (reference sequence). J lost 12 bases, V lost 2 bases, and 11 bases had no gene match. This chain's CDR3 is CASSLSAAGGAHTF. CDR3 nucleotide sequence: TGTGCCAGCAGCTTATCGGCCGCAGGGGGCGCCCACACCTTC.

The CDR3 reads CASSFGWTGTYEQYF. CDR3 DNA: TGTGCCAGCAGCTTCGGGTGGACAGGCACCTACGAGCAGTACTTC. The chain employs TRBV7-2 and TRBJ2-7; 7 bases align to TRBD1. The ends lost 3 bases at V and 2 bases at J; junction bases unmatched: 7. Germline CDR1 is SGHTA and CDR2 is FQGNSA. The CDR3 consists of 15 residues.

Only one count was recorded for this clone. The chain combines TRBV28 with TRBJ2-6, with D possibly TRBD2 on 6 matching bases. Trimming cost V 3 bases and J 0 bases, with 9 bases left between them. The germline CDR1 and CDR2 sequences are MDHEN and SYDVKM. The CDR3 loop spans 16 amino acids. In nucleotides, the CDR3 is TGTGCCAGCAGTTTTGGCGGGAACTCTGGGGCCAACGTCCTGACTTTC. Its protein product is CASSFGGNSGANVLTF.

The rearrangement links TRBV5-1 to TRBJ2-5, with D maybe TRBD2 (6 bases). V lost 3 bases to trimming and J lost 5 bases, with 11 bases between them. This CDR3 has 13 amino acids. Germline V gives CDR1 SGHRS, CDR2 YFSETQ. CDR3 amino acids: CASSSGTGETQYF. The CDR3 nucleotides read TGCGCCAGCAGCTCGGGGACTGGGGAGACCCAGTACTTC.

This CDR3 is CASSLGSWASQLGTQYF. The CDR3 DNA follows: TGTGCCAGCAGCTTAGGTAGTTGGGCTAGTCAACTTGGCACGCAGTATTTT. The chain is built from TRBV7-8 and TRBJ2-3; no clear D gene. The V and J ends lost 1 base and 9 bases respectively, with 23 bases between them. This CDR3 contains 17 residues. The V gene's germline CDR1 is SGHVS and CDR2 FQNEAQ.

This chain joins TRBV5-1 and TRBJ1-1; TRBD1 is a possible D gene (6 bases). V was clipped by 8 bases and J by 1 base, with 15 bases between them. The germline CDR1 and CDR2 sequences are SGHRS and YFSETQ. CDR3 size: 14 residues. This CDR3 is CASSSGGANTEAFF. In DNA, the CDR3 is TGCGCCAGTTCTAGCGGGGGCGCGAACACTGAAGCTTTCTTT.

The gene calls are TRBV5-1 and TRBJ2-1; 8 nucleotides align to TRBD2. The J segment lost 7 bases and the V segment lost 0 bases, leaving 12 bases of the junction unmatched. The germline CDR1 and CDR2 sequences are SGHRS and YFSETQ. There are 17 residues in the CDR3. CDR3 sequence reads: CASSLAGGSGTSNEQFF. The CDR3, as DNA: TGCGCCAGCAGCTTGGCGGGGGGTAGCGGGACCTCAAATGAGCAGTTCTTC.

This clone was seen once. This chain connects TRBV30 to TRBJ2-7; 15 positions agree with TRBD2. The J segment lost 5 bases and the V segment lost 2 bases, leaving 10 bases of the junction unmatched. The CDR3 contains 17 residues. CDR1 and CDR2 (germline): GTSNPN, SVGIG (reference sequence). The CDR3 region is CAWSQPPGLAGGHEQYF. In DNA form, the CDR3 reads TGTGCCTGGAGTCAACCCCCGGGACTAGCGGGAGGCCACGAGCAGTACTTC.

The chain has TRBV15 and TRBJ1-5; D call uncertain. This CDR3 is built from 15 residues. Trimming pared 0 bases from V and 3 bases from J, leaving 9 bases between. Germline assignment: CDR1 LNHNV and CDR2 YYDKDF (reference sequence). The CDR3 DNA reads TGTGCCACCAGCAGAGATGGGCGGAACAATCAGCCCCAGCATTTT. The encoded protein is CATSRDGRNNQPQHF.

V and J are TRBV4-1 and TRBJ2-1; no firm D call. Trimming took off 3 bases at V and 10 bases at J, with 19 bases between the two ends. This CDR3 comprises 15 residues. Germline V gene lookup returns CDR1 MGHRA and CDR2 YSYEKL. The CDR3, as DNA: TGCGCCAGCAGCCAGAATTTACCTAGTGTAGGCGAGCAGTTCTTC. Amino acids: CASSQNLPSVGEQFF.

This sequence joins TRBV5-4 and TRBJ2-1; no clear D. The CDR3 sequence is 14 residues long. Trimming removed 4 bases at V and 12 bases at J, with 20 bases between. Germline V gene sequence: CDR1 SGHNT, CDR2 YYREEE (reference sequence). The CDR3 DNA reads TGTGCCAGCAGCCCGAAAGACTCCCACGACGGGCAGTTCTTC. Protein sequence: CASSPKDSHDGQFF.

The chain carries TRBV7-8 and TRBJ2-3; D may be TRBD2 (6 bases). The CDR3 is made up of 14 amino acids. Between the trimmed V and J ends, which lost 5 bases and 7 bases, there was a span of 16 bases. The germline gives CDR1 SGHVS, CDR2 FQNEAQ. CDR3 bases: TGTGCCAGCAGCCCCGGGACTTTCTCGTATACGCAGTATTTT. Residues: CASSPGTFSYTQYF.

The V call is TRBV5-6, the J call TRBJ1-1; 8 nucleotides match TRBD1. V shed 2 bases, J shed 7 bases, and the junction held 7 bases outside the gene matches. Germline V lookup: CDR1 SGHDT, CDR2 YYEEEE. There are 14 residues in the CDR3. Here the CDR3 DNA reads TGTGCCAGCAGCTTTGGACAGGGTAGTAGTGAAGCTTTCTTT. It is translated as CASSFGQGSSEAFF.

CDR3: CASSQTGVSGNQPQHF. In DNA, the CDR3 is TGCGCCAGCAGCCAAACAGGGGTCTCGGGCAATCAGCCCCAGCATTTT. The gene calls are TRBV4-1 and TRBJ1-5; TRBD1 matches at 7 bases. CDR3 length: 16 residues. The junction had 6 bases not matched to a gene; V was cut back by 2 bases and J by 2 bases. Germline V gives CDR1 MGHRA, CDR2 YSYEKL.

V usage is TRBV5-4 and J usage is TRBJ2-1; 10 bases map to TRBD2. The germline gives CDR1 SGHNT, CDR2 YYREEE (reference sequence). Unmatched junction bases numbered 5, after V lost 1 base and J lost 4 bases. CDR3 length: 16 residues. The chain's CDR3 is CASSLTAGGGYNEQFF. The DNA for the CDR3 is TGTGCCAGCAGCTTGACAGCGGGAGGGGGTTACAATGAGCAGTTCTTC.

The chain carries TRBV5-1 and TRBJ2-1; D may be TRBD2 (7 bases). This CDR3 contains 16 residues. The V gene lost 0 bases and the J gene lost 2 bases, with 12 bases spanning the gap. The germline V gene has CDR1 SGHRS and CDR2 YFSETQ. CDR3 DNA: TGCGCCAGCAGCTTGGAGGGGGGGCCTACCTACAATGAGCAGTTCTTC. Protein sequence: CASSLEGGPTYNEQFF.

V and J are TRBV11-3 and TRBJ1-4; D is unresolved. V lost 2 bases to trimming and J lost 4 bases, with 8 bases between them. CDR3 length: 14 residues. Germline loops: CDR1 SGHNT, CDR2 YENEEA. CDR3 DNA: TGTGCCAGCAGCTTAAGCAGCCGTAATGAAAAACTGTTTTTT. It codes for CASSLSSRNEKLFF.

The genes are TRBV20-1 and TRBJ1-1; 10 nucleotides align to TRBD1. The CDR3 has 11 residues. J gave up 10 bases and V 5 bases, and 4 bases lay outside the gene matches. Per the germline V gene, CDR1 is DFQATT and CDR2 is SNEGSKA (reference sequence). The CDR3 DNA reads as TGCAGTGCTTCCCGGACAGGGGGAGCTTTCTTT. Its protein product is CSASRTGGAFF.

The rearrangement joins TRBV5-5 to TRBJ2-7; TRBD1 matches 8 bases. After removal of 4 bases from V and 2 bases from J, the junction contained 5 bases not matched to a gene. The CDR3 consists of 14 residues. CDR1 and CDR2 (germline): SGHKS, YYEKEE (reference sequence). In DNA, the CDR3 is TGTGCCAGCAGCCCATGGGACAGGCCCTACGAGCAGTACTTC. It codes for CASSPWDRPYEQYF.

A single count supports this clone. This rearrangement joins TRBV28 to TRBJ2-7; the match to TRBD2 covers 8 bases. Looked up from germline, CDR1 is MDHEN and CDR2 is SYDVKM. The CDR3 spans 16 residues. Unmatched junction bases numbered 11, after V lost 4 bases and J lost 3 bases. CDR3 in DNA: TGTGCCAGCAGTTCACCCACGAGCGGGAGTAGCTACGAGCAGTACTTC. The encoded protein is CASSSPTSGSSYEQYF.

This rearrangement joins TRBV29-1 to TRBJ2-7; 7 bases are shared with TRBD1. Germline assignment: CDR1 SQVTM and CDR2 ANQGSEA. The CDR3 runs to 11 residues. Trimming removed 7 bases from V and 2 bases from J; junction bases left unmatched: 2. CDR3 sequence: CSAGTAYEQYF. CDR3 DNA sequence: TGCAGCGCGGGGACAGCCTACGAGCAGTACTTC.

The CDR3, as DNA: TGTGCCAGCACAAACTGGCTATACAATGAGCAGTTCTTC. It translates to CASTNWLYNEQFF. This chain connects TRBV27 to TRBJ2-1, with D uncertain. The germline V gene has CDR1 MNHEY and CDR2 SMNVEV (reference sequence). This CDR3 has 13 residues. The ends were cut back, 7 bases at V and 4 bases at J, with 11 bases in the middle.

Here the CDR3 DNA reads TGTGCCAGCAGCTACGAGCGTCGTGGAGGCTACACCTTC. This codes for CASSYERRGGYTF. The V gene is TRBV6-5, the J gene TRBJ1-2; the D is unclear. The CDR3 is 13 residues long. V dropped 6 bases and J dropped 8 bases, with 16 bases sitting between them. Germline V gene lookup returns CDR1 MNHEY and CDR2 SVGAGI.

The chain links TRBV6-1 to TRBJ2-3, with TRBD2 identical over 14 bases. CDR3 length: 15 residues. V lost 7 bases, J lost 6 bases, and 6 bases stayed unmatched. Germline CDR1 and CDR2: MNHNS and SASEGT. In nucleotides, the CDR3 is TGTGCCAGCATGGGACTAGCGGGAGTCCCTGATACGCAGTATTTT. Protein product: CASMGLAGVPDTQYF.

The chain employs TRBV2 and TRBJ2-3, with D tentatively TRBD2 (6 bases). Germline V gene lookup returns CDR1 SNHLY and CDR2 FYNNEI. This CDR3 contains 18 residues. V dropped 4 bases and J dropped 2 bases, with 22 bases sitting between them. CDR3 amino acids: CASSARGGGSRVTDTQYF. CDR3 bases: TGTGCCAGCAGTGCGAGGGGAGGCGGCTCGAGGGTCACAGATACGCAGTATTTT.

This rearrangement joins TRBV28 to TRBJ2-7; 7 bases fit TRBD2. This CDR3 is built from 17 residues. V shed 6 bases and J 2 bases; nucleotides not matched to a gene: 16. The germline CDR1 and CDR2 sequences are MDHEN and SYDVKM. The CDR3 reads CASRSSVIRGGTYEQYF. Here the CDR3 DNA reads TGTGCCAGCAGATCATCTGTCATCCGCGGGGGAACCTACGAGCAGTACTTC.

V usage is TRBV6-5 and J usage is TRBJ1-2; a possible D gene is TRBD1 (5 bases). The length of the CDR3 is 15 residues. Deletions cut 1 base from V and 5 bases from J, with 14 bases between. CDR1 and CDR2 (germline): MNHEY, SVGAGI. The CDR3 coding sequence is TGTGCCAGCAGTTACTGGGACCGCAAAGGTTATGGCTACACCTTC. This encodes CASSYWDRKGYGYTF.

The genes are TRBV7-2 and TRBJ2-2; D not certain. The CDR3 has 13 amino acids. Germline V gene lookup returns CDR1 SGHTA and CDR2 FQGNSA. The V and J ends lost 0 bases and 5 bases respectively, with 4 bases between them. Written as DNA, the CDR3 is TGTGCCAGCAGCTTAGCCGGGACCGGGGAGCTGTTTTTT. Its translation is CASSLAGTGELFF.